The sequence of this TCR beta chain was determined in a study of T cell responses to AZD1222 COVID-19 vaccine. Whole-study findings and limits: Just a handful of people given AZD1222 tested seropositive at baseline. Nearly half of spike-specific TCRs reportedly go after variant regions that carry no mutations. Distributed over spike, vaccine-associated CD4 TCRs predominated at 160-218 and 743-854. Donors were largely white British and mainly female; clonal diversity was possibly underestimated.

The V and J ends lost 4 bases and 1 base, in that order; junction bases with no gene match: 8. Germline CDR1 and CDR2: LNHDA and SQIVND (reference sequence). The CDR3 length is 17 residues. About this clone itself: Its antigen is as yet unknown.

Some clones are missing from TCRdb's copy, which holds only in-frame ones; the method was immunoSEQ multiplex PCR. The sample lists some 130,000 clones, around 90% occurring once. Sequenced material: peripheral blood, taken on day 0 of AZD1222 vaccination. The chain joins TRBV19 to TRBJ2-1, with 9 nucleotides matching TRBD2. This receptor was identified in an adult in good health. CDR3 region: CASSTTPGLASYNEQFF. CDR3 sequence (DNA): TGTGCCAGTAGTACAACCCCGGGACTAGCATCCTACAATGAGCAGTTCTTC.